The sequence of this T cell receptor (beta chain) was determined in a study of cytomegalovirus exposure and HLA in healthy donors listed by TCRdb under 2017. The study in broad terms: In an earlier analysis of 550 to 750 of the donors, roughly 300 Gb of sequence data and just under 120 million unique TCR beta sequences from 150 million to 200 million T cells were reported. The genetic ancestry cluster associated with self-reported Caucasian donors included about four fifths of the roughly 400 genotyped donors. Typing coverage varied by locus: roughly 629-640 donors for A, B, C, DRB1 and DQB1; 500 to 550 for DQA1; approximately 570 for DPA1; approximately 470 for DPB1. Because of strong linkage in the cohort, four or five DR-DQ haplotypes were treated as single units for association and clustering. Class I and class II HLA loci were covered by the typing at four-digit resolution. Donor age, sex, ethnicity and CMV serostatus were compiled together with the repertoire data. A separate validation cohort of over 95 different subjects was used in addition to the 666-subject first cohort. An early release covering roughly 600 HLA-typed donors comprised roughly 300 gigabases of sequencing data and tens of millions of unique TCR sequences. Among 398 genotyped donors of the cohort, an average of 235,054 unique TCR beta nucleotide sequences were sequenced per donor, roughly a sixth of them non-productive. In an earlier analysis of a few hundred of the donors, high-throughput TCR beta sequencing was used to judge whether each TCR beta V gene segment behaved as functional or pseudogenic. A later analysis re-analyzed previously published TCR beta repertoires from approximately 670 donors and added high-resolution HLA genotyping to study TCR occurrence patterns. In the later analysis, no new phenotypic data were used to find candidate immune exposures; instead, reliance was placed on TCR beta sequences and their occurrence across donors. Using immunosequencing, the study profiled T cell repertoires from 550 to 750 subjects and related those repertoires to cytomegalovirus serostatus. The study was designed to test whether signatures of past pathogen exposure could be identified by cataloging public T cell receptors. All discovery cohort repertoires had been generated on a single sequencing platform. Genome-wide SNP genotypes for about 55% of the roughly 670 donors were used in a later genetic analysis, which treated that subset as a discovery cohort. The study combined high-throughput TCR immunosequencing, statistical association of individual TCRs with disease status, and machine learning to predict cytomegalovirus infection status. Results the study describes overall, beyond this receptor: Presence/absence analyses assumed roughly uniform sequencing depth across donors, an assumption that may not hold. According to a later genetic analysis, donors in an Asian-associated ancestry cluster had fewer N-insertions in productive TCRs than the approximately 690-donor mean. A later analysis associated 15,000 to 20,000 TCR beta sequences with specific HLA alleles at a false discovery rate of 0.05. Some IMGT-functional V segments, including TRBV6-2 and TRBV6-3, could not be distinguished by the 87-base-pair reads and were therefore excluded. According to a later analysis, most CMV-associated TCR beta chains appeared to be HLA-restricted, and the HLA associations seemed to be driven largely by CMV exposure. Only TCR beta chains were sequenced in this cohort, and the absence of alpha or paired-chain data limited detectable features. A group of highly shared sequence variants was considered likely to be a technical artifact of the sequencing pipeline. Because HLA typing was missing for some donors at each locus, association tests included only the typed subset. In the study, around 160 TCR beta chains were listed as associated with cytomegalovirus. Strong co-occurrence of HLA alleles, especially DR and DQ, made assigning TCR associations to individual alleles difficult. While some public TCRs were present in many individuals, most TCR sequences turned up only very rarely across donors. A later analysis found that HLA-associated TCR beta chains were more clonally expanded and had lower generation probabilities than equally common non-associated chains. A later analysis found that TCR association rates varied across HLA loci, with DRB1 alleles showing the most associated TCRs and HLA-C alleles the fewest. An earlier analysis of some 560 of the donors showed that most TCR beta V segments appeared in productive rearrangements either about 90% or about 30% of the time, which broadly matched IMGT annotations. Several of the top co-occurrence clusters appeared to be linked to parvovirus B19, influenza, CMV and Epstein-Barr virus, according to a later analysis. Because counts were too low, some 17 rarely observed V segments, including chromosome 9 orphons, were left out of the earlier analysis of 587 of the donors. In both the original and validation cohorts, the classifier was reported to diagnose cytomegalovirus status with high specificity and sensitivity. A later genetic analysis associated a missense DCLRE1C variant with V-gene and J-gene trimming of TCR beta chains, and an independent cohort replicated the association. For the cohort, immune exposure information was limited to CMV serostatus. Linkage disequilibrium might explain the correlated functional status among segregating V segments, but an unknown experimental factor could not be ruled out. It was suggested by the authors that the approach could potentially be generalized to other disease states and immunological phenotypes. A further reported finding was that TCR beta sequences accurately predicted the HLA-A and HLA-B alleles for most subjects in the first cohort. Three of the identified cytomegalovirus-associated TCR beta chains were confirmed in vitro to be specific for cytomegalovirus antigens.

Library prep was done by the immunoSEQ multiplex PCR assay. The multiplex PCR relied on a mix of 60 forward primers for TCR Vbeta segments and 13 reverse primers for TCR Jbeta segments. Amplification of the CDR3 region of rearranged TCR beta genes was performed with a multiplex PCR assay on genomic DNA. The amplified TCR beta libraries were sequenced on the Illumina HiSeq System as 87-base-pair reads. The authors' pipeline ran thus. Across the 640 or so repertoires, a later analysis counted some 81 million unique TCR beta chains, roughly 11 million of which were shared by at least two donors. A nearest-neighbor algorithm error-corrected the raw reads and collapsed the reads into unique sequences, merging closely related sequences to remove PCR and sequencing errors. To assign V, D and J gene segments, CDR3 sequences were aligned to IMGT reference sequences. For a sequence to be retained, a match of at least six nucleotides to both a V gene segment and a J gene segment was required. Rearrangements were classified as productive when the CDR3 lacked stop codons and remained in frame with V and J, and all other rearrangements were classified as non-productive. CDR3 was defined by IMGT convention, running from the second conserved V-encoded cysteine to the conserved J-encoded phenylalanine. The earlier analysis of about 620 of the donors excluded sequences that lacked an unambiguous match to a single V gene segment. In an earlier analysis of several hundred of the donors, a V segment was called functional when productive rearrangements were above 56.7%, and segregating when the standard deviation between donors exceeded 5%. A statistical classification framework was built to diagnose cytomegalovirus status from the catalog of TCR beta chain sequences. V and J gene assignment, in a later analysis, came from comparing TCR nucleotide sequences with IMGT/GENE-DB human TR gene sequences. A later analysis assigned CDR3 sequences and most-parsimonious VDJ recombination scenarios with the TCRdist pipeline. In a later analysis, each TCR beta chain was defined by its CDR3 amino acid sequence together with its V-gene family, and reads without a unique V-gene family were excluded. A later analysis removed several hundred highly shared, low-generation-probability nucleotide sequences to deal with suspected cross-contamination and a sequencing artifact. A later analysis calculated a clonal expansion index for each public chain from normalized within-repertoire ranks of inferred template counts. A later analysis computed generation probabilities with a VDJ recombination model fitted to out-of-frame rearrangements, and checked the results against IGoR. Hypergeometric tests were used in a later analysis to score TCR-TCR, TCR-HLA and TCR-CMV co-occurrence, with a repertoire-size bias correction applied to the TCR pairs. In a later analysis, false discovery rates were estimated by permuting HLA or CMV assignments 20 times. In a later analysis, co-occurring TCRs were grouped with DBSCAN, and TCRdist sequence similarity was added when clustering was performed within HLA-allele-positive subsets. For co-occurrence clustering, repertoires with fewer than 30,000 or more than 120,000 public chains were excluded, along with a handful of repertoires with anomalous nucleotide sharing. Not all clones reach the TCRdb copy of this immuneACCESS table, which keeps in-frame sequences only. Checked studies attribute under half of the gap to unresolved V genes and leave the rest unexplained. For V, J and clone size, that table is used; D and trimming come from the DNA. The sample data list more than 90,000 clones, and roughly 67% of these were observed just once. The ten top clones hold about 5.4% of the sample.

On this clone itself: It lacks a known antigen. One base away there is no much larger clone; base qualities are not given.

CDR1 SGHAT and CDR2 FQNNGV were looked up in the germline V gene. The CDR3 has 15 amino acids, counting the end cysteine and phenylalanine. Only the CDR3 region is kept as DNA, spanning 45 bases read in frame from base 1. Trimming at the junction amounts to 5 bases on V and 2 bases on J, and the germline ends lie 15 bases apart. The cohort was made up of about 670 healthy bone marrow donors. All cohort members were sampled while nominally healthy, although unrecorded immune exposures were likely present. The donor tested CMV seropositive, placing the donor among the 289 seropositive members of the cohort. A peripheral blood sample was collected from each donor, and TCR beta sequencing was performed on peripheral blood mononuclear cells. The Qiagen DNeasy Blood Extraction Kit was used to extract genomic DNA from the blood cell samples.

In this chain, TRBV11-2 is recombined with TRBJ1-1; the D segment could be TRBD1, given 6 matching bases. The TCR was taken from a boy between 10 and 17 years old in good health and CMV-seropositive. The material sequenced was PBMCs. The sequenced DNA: TGTGCCAGCAGCACCTGGACAGACATTAACACTGAAGCTTTCTTT. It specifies CASSTWTDINTEAFF.